This record looks at one T cell receptor (beta chain) sequence and its context. The target antigen is unknown. The record originates from a study of beta chain features in type 1 diabetes. Study results and caveats: In comparison with healthy donors, patients had naive, central memory and Treg TCRB repertoires that appeared more similar.

Every isolated RNA sample was fully reverse transcribed, so sequencing captured expressed TCRB transcripts. Approximately 3.6 million reads was the average for naive, central memory and regulatory T cell samples. Using immunoSEQ multiplex PCR, the repertoire was profiled, and TCRdb retains in-frame clones only, with some absent. The profile shows 860,000 or so clones, roughly 17% of them singletons. The junction had 15 bases not matched to a gene; V was cut back by 4 bases and J by 4 bases. CDR1 and CDR2 (germline): MDHEN, SYDVKM. The CDR3 consists of 18 residues. In all sorted populations, purity surpassed 95%.

Sequencing was performed on naive CD4+ T cells from blood. The TCR comes from a woman aged 18-29 years in good health. The V gene is TRBV28, the J gene TRBJ1-3; 8 bases are a match to TRBD1. CDR3 nucleotide sequence: TGTGCCAGCAGTTCGTTCCGGGACAGGCACCATGGGGGAAACACCATATATTTT. Its translation is CASSSFRDRHHGGNTIYF.